The rows below give T cell receptor beta chains drawn from one sample of a study of technical replicates of blood from several donors. Sequenced by immunoSEQ multiplex PCR; TCRdb stores in-frame clones only, minus some. The repertoire holds tens of thousands of clones, with roughly 89% as singletons. Material for sequencing was PBMCs. These receptors all stem from a human donor in good health. Some clones in this sample may be carry-over from other donors' samples. Both conserved end residues are part of each CDR3. Each record gives: V gene, J gene, D gene, clone size, CDR3 protein, CDR3 DNA. A D gene is named only where the DNA matches it firmly. Not every row has a clone size; where given, it reads once, few, many or a size class.

V gene: TRBV5-1; J gene: TRBJ2-3; D gene: -; clone size: -; CDR3 protein: CASSLGSGGGADTQYF; CDR3 DNA: TGCGCCAGCAGCTTGGGATCGGGGGGCGGAGCAGATACGCAGTATTTT
V gene: TRBV4-3; J gene: TRBJ2-3; D gene: TRBD2; clone size: once; CDR3 protein: CASSQGFSSGTADTQYF; CDR3 DNA: TGCGCCAGCAGCCAAGGGTTTTCTAGCGGGACAGCAGATACGCAGTATTTT
V gene: TRBV7-8; J gene: TRBJ1-5; D gene: TRBD1; clone size: -; CDR3 protein: CASSFLTGASNQPQHF; CDR3 DNA: TGTGCCAGCAGCTTTTTGACAGGGGCGAGCAATCAGCCCCAGCATTTT
V gene: TRBV30; J gene: TRBJ1-1; D gene: -; clone size: -; CDR3 protein: CASKREGRNTEAFF; CDR3 DNA: TGTGCCTCAAAAAGGGAAGGGAGGAACACTGAAGCTTTCTTT
V gene: TRBV6-6; J gene: TRBJ2-1; D gene: TRBD2; clone size: -; CDR3 protein: CASSHRTSGSNEQFF; CDR3 DNA: TGTGCCAGCAGTCATAGGACTAGCGGGAGTAACGAGCAGTTCTTC
V gene: TRBV7-9; J gene: TRBJ1-4; D gene: -; clone size: -; CDR3 protein: CASSSEEGMGGEKLFF; CDR3 DNA: TGTGCCAGCAGTTCCGAGGAGGGGATGGGGGGTGAAAAACTGTTTTTT
V gene: TRBV19; J gene: TRBJ2-7; D gene: TRBD1; clone size: -; CDR3 protein: CASSSGQIYEQYF; CDR3 DNA: TGTGCCAGTAGTTCGGGACAGATCTACGAGCAGTACTTC
V gene: TRBV5-1; J gene: TRBJ2-3; D gene: TRBD2; clone size: -; CDR3 protein: CASSLAGGRVPDTQYF; CDR3 DNA: TGCGCCAGCAGCTTAGCGGGGGGAAGGGTCCCAGATACGCAGTATTTT
V gene: TRBV19; J gene: TRBJ1-6; D gene: -; clone size: -; CDR3 protein: CASSITGLSNSPLHF; CDR3 DNA: TGTGCCAGTAGTATCACGGGACTTTCCAATTCACCCCTCCACTTT
V gene: TRBV9; J gene: TRBJ1-2; D gene: -; clone size: -; CDR3 protein: CASTPQSEVYGYTF; CDR3 DNA: TGTGCCAGCACCCCCCAATCCGAGGTCTATGGCTACACCTTC
V gene: TRBV30; J gene: TRBJ2-7; D gene: -; clone size: once; CDR3 protein: CAGKYGSYEQYF; CDR3 DNA: TGTGCCGGGAAGTACGGGTCCTACGAGCAGTACTTC
V gene: TRBV6-5; J gene: TRBJ1-5; D gene: TRBD1; clone size: -; CDR3 protein: CASSGQGSQPQHF; CDR3 DNA: TGTGCCAGCAGCGGACAGGGGAGTCAGCCCCAGCATTTT
V gene: TRBV5-4; J gene: TRBJ2-5; D gene: -; clone size: -; CDR3 protein: CASSFYLETQYF; CDR3 DNA: TGTGCCAGCAGTTTTTATTTGGAGACCCAGTACTTC
V gene: TRBV7-9; J gene: TRBJ2-7; D gene: TRBD2; clone size: -; CDR3 protein: CASSSSGGASYEQYF; CDR3 DNA: TGTGCCAGCAGTTCCAGCGGGGGGGCTTCCTACGAGCAGTACTTC
V gene: TRBV19; J gene: TRBJ2-7; D gene: TRBD1; clone size: -; CDR3 protein: CASSIGQGAGPYEQYF; CDR3 DNA: TGTGCCAGTAGTATAGGACAGGGGGCTGGACCCTACGAGCAGTACTTC
V gene: TRBV5-1; J gene: TRBJ2-1; D gene: -; clone size: -; CDR3 protein: CASAAGNSYNEQFF; CDR3 DNA: TGCGCCAGCGCGGCGGGAAACTCCTACAATGAGCAGTTCTTC
V gene: TRBV4-3; J gene: TRBJ2-1; D gene: -; clone size: -; CDR3 protein: CASSHEERREQFF; CDR3 DNA: TGCGCCAGCAGCCACGAAGAGCGCCGCGAGCAGTTCTTC
V gene: TRBV30; J gene: TRBJ2-3; D gene: TRBD2; clone size: -; CDR3 protein: CAWSVGGRAKDTQYF; CDR3 DNA: TGTGCCTGGAGTGTAGGCGGGAGGGCCAAAGATACGCAGTATTTT
V gene: TRBV5-6; J gene: TRBJ1-2; D gene: TRBD1; clone size: few; CDR3 protein: CASSFKGAQGYTF; CDR3 DNA: TGTGCCAGCAGCTTTAAGGGGGCGCAGGGCTACACCTTC
V gene: TRBV7-2; J gene: TRBJ2-1; D gene: TRBD2; clone size: -; CDR3 protein: CASRGAGGRYNEQFF; CDR3 DNA: TGTGCCAGCAGAGGAGCGGGGGGGCGTTACAATGAGCAGTTCTTC
V gene: TRBV4-1; J gene: TRBJ1-4; D gene: -; clone size: -; CDR3 protein: CASSQGQLATNEKLFF; CDR3 DNA: TGCGCCAGCAGCCAAGGACAGCTTGCAACTAATGAAAAACTGTTTTTT
V gene: TRBV6-1; J gene: TRBJ1-5; D gene: -; clone size: -; CDR3 protein: CASSEESNQPQHF; CDR3 DNA: TGTGCCAGCAGTGAGGAGAGCAATCAGCCCCAGCATTTT
V gene: TRBV7-2; J gene: TRBJ2-2; D gene: TRBD2; clone size: -; CDR3 protein: CASRGLEFPGELFF; CDR3 DNA: TGTGCCAGCAGGGGACTAGAGTTTCCCGGGGAGCTGTTTTTT
V gene: TRBV5-6; J gene: TRBJ2-2; D gene: TRBD2; clone size: -; CDR3 protein: CASSLLAGGFTGELFF; CDR3 DNA: TGTGCCAGCAGCCTCCTAGCGGGAGGTTTCACCGGGGAGCTGTTTTTT
V gene: TRBV6-5; J gene: TRBJ1-2; D gene: TRBD1; clone size: -; CDR3 protein: CASTYVPTGGEGYTF; CDR3 DNA: TGTGCCAGCACCTACGTACCCACAGGGGGCGAGGGCTACACCTTC
V gene: TRBV6-1; J gene: TRBJ2-1; D gene: TRBD2; clone size: -; CDR3 protein: CASSVAGGPDEQFF; CDR3 DNA: TGTGCCAGCAGTGTAGCGGGAGGGCCCGATGAGCAGTTCTTC
V gene: TRBV15; J gene: TRBJ2-3; D gene: -; clone size: once; CDR3 protein: CATSRDLLESTSTDTQYF; CDR3 DNA: TGTGCCACCAGCAGAGATCTGTTAGAGTCGACTAGCACAGATACGCAGTATTTT
V gene: TRBV11-2; J gene: TRBJ2-6; D gene: TRBD1; clone size: -; CDR3 protein: CASSADTGAGANVLTF; CDR3 DNA: TGTGCCAGCAGCGCAGATACAGGGGCTGGGGCCAACGTCCTGACTTTC
V gene: TRBV7-8; J gene: TRBJ1-6; D gene: -; clone size: -; CDR3 protein: CASSLVAGNSPLHF; CDR3 DNA: TGTGCCAGCAGCTTAGTTGCGGGGAATTCACCCCTCCACTTT
V gene: TRBV7-8; J gene: TRBJ2-2; D gene: TRBD1; clone size: -; CDR3 protein: CASSWTGVYTGELFF; CDR3 DNA: TGTGCCAGCAGCTGGACAGGGGTCTACACCGGGGAGCTGTTTTTT
V gene: TRBV7-2; J gene: TRBJ2-7; D gene: TRBD1; clone size: -; CDR3 protein: CASSLGWGQQYEQYF; CDR3 DNA: TGTGCCAGCAGCTTAGGGTGGGGACAGCAGTACGAGCAGTACTTC
V gene: TRBV6-5; J gene: TRBJ2-6; D gene: TRBD1; clone size: -; CDR3 protein: CASSTRGLGANVLTF; CDR3 DNA: TGTGCCAGCAGCACAAGGGGGCTTGGGGCCAACGTCCTGACTTTC
V gene: TRBV19; J gene: TRBJ2-3; D gene: TRBD1; clone size: -; CDR3 protein: CASSGTGGIDTQYF; CDR3 DNA: TGTGCCAGTAGTGGCACAGGGGGCATAGATACGCAGTATTTT